These 13 T cell receptor beta chains came from one sample sequenced in a study of blood T cell repertoires in COVID-19. Sequenced by immunoSEQ multiplex PCR; TCRdb stores in-frame clones only, minus some. The sample holds roughly 310,000 clones, around 90% seen once. Specimen: peripheral blood. The origin of the receptors is a woman aged 25 to 39 with COVID-19, enrolled during active disease.

The V call is TRBV5-1, the J call TRBJ1-1, with D perhaps matching TRBD1 (5 bases). The ends were cut back, 6 bases at V and 5 bases at J, with 14 bases in the middle. Germline loops: CDR1 SGHRS, CDR2 YFSETQ. The CDR3 contains 13 residues. Here the CDR3 reads CASNQEGVTEAFF. The CDR3 region has the DNA TGCGCCAGCAACCAAGAAGGGGTGACTGAAGCTTTCTTT.

The rearrangement uses TRBV28 and TRBJ2-1, with 9 nucleotides matching TRBD2. The V gene's germline CDR1 is MDHEN and CDR2 SYDVKM. The CDR3 has 19 residues. V lost 1 base and J lost 5; bases outside the gene matches: 15. For the CDR3, the DNA is TGTGCCAGCAGTTTATCGGCAGTGACTAGCGGCATGGTTGACAATGAGCAGTTCTTC. Protein: CASSLSAVTSGMVDNEQFF.

The V gene is TRBV19, the J gene TRBJ2-3; weak D call: TRBD2 (5 bases). Trimming took off 1 base at V and 3 bases at J, with 11 bases between the two ends. Germline V gene sequence: CDR1 LNHDA, CDR2 SQIVND (reference sequence). CDR3 size: 15 residues. This CDR3 is CASSIGGSRTDTQYF. Here the CDR3 DNA reads TGTGCCAGTAGTATAGGAGGGTCTAGGACAGATACGCAGTATTTT.

The chain couples TRBV2 to TRBJ2-2, with TRBD1 matching 7 bases. The CDR3 sequence is 16 residues long. J gave up 3 bases and V 7 bases, and 11 bases lay outside the gene matches. Germline CDR1 is SNHLY and CDR2 is FYNNEI. The CDR3 is CASNPGGAYYTGELFF. In DNA form, the CDR3 reads TGTGCCAGCAACCCAGGGGGTGCCTACTACACCGGGGAGCTGTTTTTT.

This sequence joins TRBV3-1 (or the pseudogene TRBV3-2) and TRBJ1-2; 9 bases fit TRBD1. The germline V gene encodes CDR1 LGHDT and CDR2 YNNKEL (reference sequence). The length of the CDR3 is 14 residues. Trimming cost V 6 bases and J 4 bases; bases outside gene matches: 6. The CDR3 bases are TGTGCCAGCAGACGGACAGGGGAGGGCTATGGCTACACCTTC. This encodes CASRRTGEGYGYTF.

The sample holds a few counts of this clone. The V call is TRBV19, the J call TRBJ1-1; no clear D. Trimming shortened V by 2 bases and J by 2 bases, and 12 bases separated the two germline ends. The CDR3 extends over 15 amino acids. CDR1 is LNHDA and CDR2 is SQIVND in the germline V gene (reference sequence). CDR3 nucleotide sequence: TGTGCCAGTAGTATAACGGGGTCGGGAAACACTGAAGCTTTCTTT. Translated: CASSITGSGNTEAFF. The full variable domain, with the rest looked up from reference TRBV19 and TRBJ1-1, is DGGITQSPKYLFRKEGQNVTLSCEQNLNHDAMYWYRQDPGQGLRLIYYSQIVNDFQKGDIAEGYSVSREKKESFPLTVTSAQKNPTAFYLCASSITGSGNTEAFFGQGTRLTVV.

The gene calls are TRBV5-1 and TRBJ2-1; possibly TRBD2 for D (6 bases). Per the germline V gene, CDR1 is SGHRS and CDR2 is YFSETQ. CDR3 length equals 14 residues. V lost 0 bases to trimming and J lost 5 bases, with 9 bases between them. CDR3 in DNA: TGCGCCAGCAGCTTGGGGCGGGGACACAATGAGCAGTTCTTC. As protein: CASSLGRGHNEQFF.

As DNA, the CDR3 is TGTGCCAGCAGCTTGGCGGCAGGTTCGTCGGGCTACACCTTC. This codes for CASSLAAGSSGYTF. The chain employs TRBV5-6 and TRBJ1-2; D gene uncertain. Per germline, CDR1 SGHDT and CDR2 YYEEEE. With 0 bases removed from V and 8 bases from J, the gap between germline ends came to 14 bases. This CDR3 contains 14 residues.

CDR3: CATSRDSGGQPQHF. CDR3 nucleotides: TGTGCCACCAGCAGAGATAGCGGGGGACAGCCCCAGCATTTT. J is TRBJ1-5 and V is TRBV15; the D gene is possibly TRBD1 (5 bases). The CDR3 length is 14 residues. Trimming took off 0 bases at V and 7 bases at J, with 10 bases between the two ends. Germline V gene lookup returns CDR1 LNHNV and CDR2 YYDKDF (reference sequence).

V and J are TRBV7-9 and TRBJ2-2; TRBD2 aligns across 13 bases. The CDR3 consists of 17 residues. The ends lost 2 bases at V and 2 bases at J; junction bases unmatched: 2. Germline lookup yields CDR1 SEHNR and CDR2 FQNEAQ (reference sequence). The CDR3 region is CASSLTSGRVNTGELFF. The CDR3, as DNA: TGTGCCAGCAGCTTAACTAGCGGGAGGGTAAACACCGGGGAGCTGTTTTTT.

The chain recombines TRBV19 with TRBJ1-5, with TRBD1 matching 7 bases. The CDR3 runs 17 residues. Germline values: CDR1 LNHDA, CDR2 SQIVND (reference sequence). Trimming removed 3 bases from V and 2 bases from J; junction bases left unmatched: 10. The CDR3 DNA reads as TGTGCCAGTAGTATGTATAACAGGGGAGGTGGCAATCAGCCCCAGCATTTT. This codes for CASSMYNRGGGNQPQHF.

This clone appeared once. This sequence joins TRBV10-3 and TRBJ2-7; 14 bases fit TRBD2. The CDR3 has 20 amino acids. The V gene end was trimmed by 4 bases and the J gene end by 5 bases; junction bases not matched to a gene: 19. Germline V CDR1 and CDR2: ENHRY, SYGVKD. The CDR3 here is CAISGLPHGTSGRVWNEQYF. The DNA of the CDR3 is TGTGCCATCAGTGGCCTCCCCCACGGGACTAGCGGGAGAGTATGGAACGAGCAGTACTTC.

The chain joins TRBV13 to TRBJ2-1; TRBD2 aligns across 10 bases. Germline CDR1 is PRHDT and CDR2 is FYEKMQ (reference sequence). CDR3 length: 14 residues. V was clipped by 3 bases and J by 9 bases; unmatched bases: 5. CDR3 DNA: TGTGCCAGCAGCTTCCTAGCGGGAGACGGTGAGCAGTTCTTC. Residues: CASSFLAGDGEQFF.